Listed here is a single TCR beta chain. The CDR3 totals 16 residues. V lost 1 base and J lost 5; bases outside the gene matches: 6. CDR1 SGHRS and CDR2 YFSETQ come from the germline V gene. This specimen belongs to a study of blood T cell repertoires in COVID-19. Study-wide context: Specimens from acute and convalescent COVID-19 originated in the United States, Italy and Spain.

The protocol was immunoSEQ multiplex PCR, while the TCRdb copy is restricted to in-frame clones and leaves out a portion. The sample has roughly 390,000 clones, 85% seen once; the top ten hold approximately 3.6%. This clonotype was obtained from a woman in her late teens or twenties with acute or convalescent COVID-19. The specimen was peripheral blood. The chain combines TRBV5-1 with TRBJ2-2; 9 bases are shared with TRBD1. CDR3 amino acids: CASSLNLQGATGELFF. The CDR3 DNA reads as TGCGCCAGCAGCTTGAACCTACAGGGGGCAACCGGGGAGCTGTTTTTT.